The rows below give T cell receptor beta chains drawn from one sample of a study of blood T cell repertoires in COVID-19. The method was immunoSEQ multiplex PCR; TCRdb's version includes in-frame clones alone and lacks a portion of them. The table lists about 180,000 clones, roughly 85% of them singletons, with roughly 25% in the top ten. Sequenced sample: peripheral blood. These receptors all stem from a woman aged 70-85 years with acute or convalescent COVID-19. The CDR3 runs from the conserved cysteine through the conserved F or W. D genes are given only for firm matches. Expanded clones get a size class; other rows say once, few or many, or leave the size out.

j_call: TRBJ2-2
cdr3_length: 14
v_call: TRBV5-1
clone_size: -
d_call: -
cdr3_nt: TGCGCCAGCAGCTTGTCCGGGAACACCGGGGAGCTGTTTTTT
cdr3_aa: CASSLSGNTGELFF

j_call: TRBJ2-7
cdr3_length: 15
v_call: TRBV11-2
clone_size: -
d_call: TRBD1
cdr3_nt: TGTGCCAGCAGCGGCCTACAGGGGACCGGCTACGAGCAGTACTTC
cdr3_aa: CASSGLQGTGYEQYF

j_call: TRBJ2-5
cdr3_length: 14
v_call: TRBV6-5
clone_size: -
d_call: TRBD2
cdr3_nt: TGTGCCAGCACCGGACTAGCGGGAGGGGAGACCCAGTACTTC
cdr3_aa: CASTGLAGGETQYF

j_call: TRBJ1-3
cdr3_length: 16
v_call: TRBV15
clone_size: -
d_call: -
cdr3_nt: TGTGCCACCAGCAGAGACCCCTTCGGCTCTGGAAACACCATATATTTT
cdr3_aa: CATSRDPFGSGNTIYF

j_call: TRBJ2-1
cdr3_length: 14
v_call: TRBV9
clone_size: -
d_call: -
cdr3_nt: TGTGCCAGCAGCGGAAGGACTGCGTACAATGAGCAGTTCTTC
cdr3_aa: CASSGRTAYNEQFF

j_call: TRBJ1-5
cdr3_length: 15
v_call: TRBV2
clone_size: -
d_call: -
cdr3_nt: TGTGCCAGCAGTGAGAACCAGTTCTTGGGGAGGGCCCAGCATTTT
cdr3_aa: CASSENQFLGRAQHF

j_call: TRBJ1-2
cdr3_length: 14
v_call: TRBV7-2
clone_size: -
d_call: TRBD1
cdr3_nt: TGTGCCAGCAGCTCCGGAAGGACAGGCACTGGCTACACCTTC
cdr3_aa: CASSSGRTGTGYTF

j_call: TRBJ2-7
cdr3_length: 12
v_call: TRBV2
clone_size: few
d_call: -
cdr3_nt: TGTGCCAGCACTAACAGCCCCTACGAGCAGTACTTC
cdr3_aa: CASTNSPYEQYF

j_call: TRBJ2-5
cdr3_length: 12
v_call: TRBV3-1/TRBV3-2
clone_size: -
d_call: TRBD2
cdr3_nt: TGTGCCAGCCAAACTAGCGTGGAGACCCAGTACTTC
cdr3_aa: CASQTSVETQYF

j_call: TRBJ2-4
cdr3_length: 14
v_call: TRBV5-4
clone_size: -
d_call: TRBD1
cdr3_nt: TGTGCCAGCAGCTCGGGACAGGCAAAAAACATTCAGTACTTC
cdr3_aa: CASSSGQAKNIQYF

j_call: TRBJ1-1
cdr3_length: 13
v_call: TRBV5-1
clone_size: -
d_call: -
cdr3_nt: TGCGCCAGCAGCCAGAACAGGGACACTGAAGCTTTCTTT
cdr3_aa: CASSQNRDTEAFF

j_call: TRBJ2-5
cdr3_length: 17
v_call: TRBV3-1/TRBV3-2
clone_size: many
d_call: TRBD2
cdr3_nt: TGTGCCAGCAGCCAAGGCCGTCTAGCGGGAGGCGGGGAGACCCAGTACTTC
cdr3_aa: CASSQGRLAGGGETQYF

j_call: TRBJ2-7
cdr3_length: 13
v_call: TRBV30
clone_size: few
d_call: TRBD1
cdr3_nt: TGTGCCTGGAGGCAGGGGGTTTTAGGAGAGCAGTACTTC
cdr3_aa: CAWRQGVLGEQYF

j_call: TRBJ1-2
cdr3_length: 13
v_call: TRBV7-3
clone_size: -
d_call: TRBD1
cdr3_nt: TGTGCCAGCAGCGAGACAGGGACGGCTGGCTACACCTTC
cdr3_aa: CASSETGTAGYTF

j_call: TRBJ2-3
cdr3_length: 15
v_call: TRBV5-8
clone_size: -
d_call: TRBD2
cdr3_nt: TGTGCCAGCAGCCTAGGGACTAGCGTCACAGATACGCAGTATTTT
cdr3_aa: CASSLGTSVTDTQYF

j_call: TRBJ2-2
cdr3_length: 16
v_call: TRBV19
clone_size: -
d_call: TRBD1
cdr3_nt: TGTGCCAGTAGTACCCGGACAGGGCTGTACACCGGGGAGCTGTTTTTT
cdr3_aa: CASSTRTGLYTGELFF

j_call: TRBJ1-2
cdr3_length: 13
v_call: TRBV2
clone_size: -
d_call: TRBD1
cdr3_nt: TGTGCCAGCAGTGGACAGGGTATCCAAGGCTACACCTTC
cdr3_aa: CASSGQGIQGYTF

j_call: TRBJ1-1
cdr3_length: 12
v_call: TRBV29-1
clone_size: many
d_call: TRBD1
cdr3_nt: TGCAGCGTGACAGGGAGCGGCACTGAAGCTTTCTTT
cdr3_aa: CSVTGSGTEAFF

j_call: TRBJ1-2
cdr3_length: 14
v_call: TRBV7-2
clone_size: once
d_call: TRBD1
cdr3_nt: TGTGCCAGCAGCTCGTGGGGACAGGGTGCTGGCTACACCTTC
cdr3_aa: CASSSWGQGAGYTF

j_call: TRBJ1-6
cdr3_length: 14
v_call: TRBV5-5
clone_size: -
d_call: TRBD1
cdr3_nt: TGTGCCAGCAGCTTGGGACAGGGGATCAAACCCCTCCACTTT
cdr3_aa: CASSLGQGIKPLHF

j_call: TRBJ2-1
cdr3_length: 16
v_call: TRBV3-1/TRBV3-2
clone_size: -
d_call: -
cdr3_nt: TGTGCCAGCAGCCCTGGAGGACTAACGTTGGGCAATGAGCAGTTCTTC
cdr3_aa: CASSPGGLTLGNEQFF

j_call: TRBJ2-1
cdr3_length: 17
v_call: TRBV7-2
clone_size: -
d_call: -
cdr3_nt: TGTGCCAGCAGCTTAGCGTCTACTAGCCGATTATACAATGAGCAGTTCTTC
cdr3_aa: CASSLASTSRLYNEQFF

j_call: TRBJ2-3
cdr3_length: 16
v_call: TRBV7-6
clone_size: -
d_call: TRBD2
cdr3_nt: TGTGCCAGCAGCTCTGGACTAGCGGGAGCCACAGATACGCAGTATTTT
cdr3_aa: CASSSGLAGATDTQYF

j_call: TRBJ2-7
cdr3_length: 13
v_call: TRBV7-9
clone_size: -
d_call: TRBD1
cdr3_nt: TGTGCCAGCAGCGGGACAGGGTACTACGAGCAGTACTTC
cdr3_aa: CASSGTGYYEQYF

j_call: TRBJ2-7
cdr3_length: 17
v_call: TRBV5-4
clone_size: few
d_call: TRBD2
cdr3_nt: TGTGCCAGCAGCCCGGGACTAGCGGGAGCGGCGCTTCGCGAGCAGTACTTC
cdr3_aa: CASSPGLAGAALREQYF

j_call: TRBJ2-1
cdr3_length: 18
v_call: TRBV5-1
clone_size: -
d_call: TRBD2
cdr3_nt: TGCGCCAGCAGCTTGGTTGATAGCGGGAGGGCCGGCTACAATGAGCAGTTCTTC
cdr3_aa: CASSLVDSGRAGYNEQFF

j_call: TRBJ2-3
cdr3_length: 14
v_call: TRBV5-1
clone_size: -
d_call: -
cdr3_nt: TGCGCCAGCAGCCCTAACTCGGGCACAGATACGCAGTATTTT
cdr3_aa: CASSPNSGTDTQYF

j_call: TRBJ1-6
cdr3_length: 13
v_call: TRBV6-5
clone_size: -
d_call: TRBD1
cdr3_nt: TGTGCCAGCAGTAGAACAGGGGAGTCACCCCTCCACTTT
cdr3_aa: CASSRTGESPLHF

j_call: TRBJ2-3
cdr3_length: 16
v_call: TRBV23-1
clone_size: -
d_call: TRBD1
cdr3_nt: TGCGCCAGCAGTCTTAAGCGGGCAGGGGGCTCAGATACGCAGTATTTT
cdr3_aa: CASSLKRAGGSDTQYF

j_call: TRBJ2-2
cdr3_length: 14
v_call: TRBV19
clone_size: -
d_call: TRBD1
cdr3_nt: TGTGCCAGCAAGGGGGCGCAGGGCACCGGGGAGCTGTTTTTT
cdr3_aa: CASKGAQGTGELFF

j_call: TRBJ2-1
cdr3_length: 14
v_call: TRBV30
clone_size: -
d_call: TRBD2
cdr3_nt: TGTGCCTGGGGGACTAGCGGGAGCTACAATGAGCAGTTCTTC
cdr3_aa: CAWGTSGSYNEQFF

j_call: TRBJ2-1
cdr3_length: 15
v_call: TRBV27
clone_size: once
d_call: TRBD2
cdr3_nt: TGTGCCAGCAGAACCGGGACTAGCGGGATTAATGAGCAGTTCTTC
cdr3_aa: CASRTGTSGINEQFF

j_call: TRBJ1-6
cdr3_length: 16
v_call: TRBV5-1
clone_size: -
d_call: TRBD1
cdr3_nt: TGCGCCAGCAGCCCGGAAGGGACAGGGATAAATTCACCCCTCCACTTT
cdr3_aa: CASSPEGTGINSPLHF

j_call: TRBJ2-7
cdr3_length: 14
v_call: TRBV6-1
clone_size: -
d_call: -
cdr3_nt: TGTGCCAGCAGTGAAATTGAGCGGCCCTACGAGCAGTACTTC
cdr3_aa: CASSEIERPYEQYF

j_call: TRBJ2-2
cdr3_length: 14
v_call: TRBV21-1
clone_size: -
d_call: -
cdr3_nt: TGTGCCAGCAGCAAATGCCGTCCCGGGGGGGAGCTGTTTTTT
cdr3_aa: CASSKCRPGGELFF

j_call: TRBJ2-2
cdr3_length: 15
v_call: TRBV4-1
clone_size: -
d_call: TRBD1
cdr3_nt: TGCGCCAGCAGCCAACCAAGGGGGCCCACCGGGGAGCTGTTTTTT
cdr3_aa: CASSQPRGPTGELFF